This T cell receptor (beta chain) derives from a study of shared clonotypes between healthy human individuals. Germline CDR1 SGHTA, CDR2 FQGNSA. The CDR3 covers 16 residues. The V gene end was trimmed by 5 bases and the J gene end by 6 bases; junction bases not matched to a gene: 10. The table came from immunoSEQ multiplex PCR; TCRdb's copy has only in-frame clones and leaves some out. The sample includes about 470,000 clones, roughly 77% of them seen just once. Nashville, Tennessee was home to all donors, who were Caucasian adults. The sample taken for sequencing was PBMCs. This chain uses TRBV7-2 with TRBJ2-3, with 11 bases identical to TRBD2. The TCR comes from a woman in her forties in good health. Some clones in this sample may be carry-over from other donors' samples. CDR3 bases: TGTGCCAGCAGCGGGGGGCTAGCGGGAGGTTATGATACGCAGTATTTT. This translates into CASSGGLAGGYDTQYF.